The next 8 T cell receptor beta chains were all read from a single sample in a study of PD-L1 blockade in urothelial cancer. Sequenced by immunoSEQ multiplex PCR; TCRdb stores in-frame clones only, minus some. The data show around 71,000 clones, around 81% seen once. Time point described: pretreatment peripheral blood. Sequencing used PBMCs, obtained around atezolizumab (anti-PD-L1) treatment. These receptors all stem from a middle-aged man with urothelial cancer.

The chain links TRBV5-1 to TRBJ2-1; 8 positions match TRBD2. With 0 bases clipped from V and 7 bases from J, the junction kept 12 bases outside the gene matches. Germline loops: CDR1 SGHRS, CDR2 YFSETQ. The CDR3 is 17 residues long. CDR3 sequence (DNA): TGCGCCAGCAGCTTGGGGATTAGCGGGACGGGTGGGAATGAGCAGTTCTTC. Amino acids: CASSLGISGTGGNEQFF. Full variable domain (rest looked up from reference TRBV5-1 and TRBJ2-1): KAGVTQTPRYLIKTRGQQVTLSCSPISGHRSVSWYQQTPGQGLQFLFEYFSETQRNKGNFPGRFSGRQFSNSRSEMNVSTLELGDSALYLCASSLGISGTGGNEQFFGPGTRLTVL.

The chain has TRBV29-1 and TRBJ1-5; D perhaps matches TRBD1 (6 bases). The CDR3 sequence is 14 residues long. Germline V gene sequence: CDR1 SQVTM, CDR2 ANQGSEA. Trimming stripped 6 bases from V and 0 bases from J, with 12 bases between. The chain's CDR3 is CSVVDRNSNQPQHF. CDR3 nucleotide sequence: TGCAGCGTGGTGGACAGAAATAGCAATCAGCCCCAGCATTTT.

This sequence joins TRBV6-4 and TRBJ2-3; D ambiguous. The germline V gene has CDR1 MRHNA and CDR2 SNTAGT. Trimming cost V 3 bases and J 0 bases, with 4 bases left between them. This CDR3 region has 13 residues. This CDR3 is CASSERSTDTQYF. DNA for the CDR3: TGTGCCAGCAGTGAGCGGAGCACAGATACGCAGTATTTT.

The chain uses TRBV5-8 and TRBJ2-1; possibly TRBD1 for D (5 bases). This CDR3 is built from 14 residues. The germline V and J ends were trimmed by 7 bases and 0 bases, with 11 bases remaining between them. In germline, CDR1 is SGHTS, CDR2 YDEGEE. The CDR3 reads CASRRQSSYNEQFF. In DNA form, the CDR3 reads TGTGCCAGCCGCCGACAGAGCTCCTACAATGAGCAGTTCTTC.

The V gene is TRBV13, the J gene TRBJ1-5; unclear D gene. The CDR3 is made up of 12 amino acids. Trimming took off 0 bases at V and 9 bases at J, with 6 bases between the two ends. The germline V gene has CDR1 PRHDT and CDR2 FYEKMQ (reference sequence). The CDR3 here is CASSLGSWPQHF. The CDR3 DNA sequence: TGTGCCAGCAGCTTAGGGTCCTGGCCCCAGCATTTT.

The gene calls are TRBV30 and TRBJ2-5, with D perhaps TRBD1 (5 bases). CDR3 length equals 16 residues. Between the trimmed V and J ends, which lost 2 bases and 1 base, there was a span of 17 bases. Per germline, CDR1 GTSNPN and CDR2 SVGIG (reference sequence). This CDR3 reads CAWSTRMGLSQETQYF. CDR3 DNA sequence: TGTGCCTGGAGTACAAGGATGGGGCTTTCCCAAGAGACCCAGTACTTC.

This sequence joins TRBV9 and TRBJ2-2; TRBD2 agrees at 15 bases. V trimming: 3 bases; J trimming: 3 bases; junction bases outside the gene matches: 12. This CDR3 is built from 20 residues. Germline-derived CDR1 and CDR2 are SGDLS and YYNGEE. CDR3 sequence reads: CASSEGGGLAGGHDTGELFF. The CDR3 DNA is TGTGCCAGCAGCGAGGGGGGGGGACTAGCGGGAGGACATGACACCGGGGAGCTGTTTTTT.

The chain uses TRBV18 and TRBJ2-5; TRBD2 might be the D (7 bases). Germline V gene data show CDR1 as KGHSH and CDR2 as LQKENI. Trimming shortened V by 1 base and J by 3 bases, and 12 bases separated the two germline ends. The CDR3 is 15 residues long. CDR3 sequence reads: CASSPLRGGEETQYF. The CDR3 coding sequence is TGTGCCAGCTCACCACTTCGAGGGGGGGAAGAGACCCAGTACTTC.